A selection of T cell receptor beta chains follows, all from one sample in a study of Graves' ophthalmopathy and Graves' hyperthyroidism. One entry per CDR3 protein, called by TCRdb with MiXCR from the multiplex PCR reads. This sample has about 740,000 distinct CDR3 sequences, with roughly two fifths found just once. Specimen: peripheral blood. The source of these receptors is an adult man with Graves' ophthalmopathy. CDR3s include the opening cysteine and the closing phenylalanine or tryptophan. Each record gives: V gene, J gene, clone size, D gene, CDR3 length, CDR3 DNA, CDR3 protein. A D gene is named only where the DNA matches it firmly. Part of the rows lack a size; the others show once, few, many or a class for expanded clones.

V: TRBV4-1
J: TRBJ2-7
size: -
D: -
length: 15
DNA: TGCGCCAGCAGCCAGAGTGTACTACAGGTCAGGGAGCAGTACTTC
CDR3: CASSQSVLQVREQYF

V: TRBV12-3/TRBV12-4
J: TRBJ2-5
size: -
D: -
length: 16
DNA: TGTGCCAGCAGTTTAGGGAGGACGCGGTCGCAAGAGACCCAGTACTTC
CDR3: CASSLGRTRSQETQYF

V: TRBV15
J: TRBJ1-2
size: once
D: TRBD1
length: 11
DNA: TGTGCCACTAAGGGGGCGCCGGATTACACCTTC
CDR3: CATKGAPDYTF

V: TRBV9
J: TRBJ2-7
size: -
D: TRBD1
length: 15
DNA: TGTGCCAGCAGCCCGTCCGGGACAGCAACCTACGAGCAGTACTTC
CDR3: CASSPSGTATYEQYF

V: TRBV14
J: TRBJ1-1
size: few
D: -
length: 12
DNA: TGTGCCAGCAGCCCGAGGGAGGGGTTGGCTTTCTTT
CDR3: CASSPREGLAFF

V: TRBV7-9
J: TRBJ2-5
size: once
D: -
length: 15
DNA: TGTGCCAGCAGCTTCCCCCGGGCAGGCGAAGAGACCCAGTGCTTC
CDR3: CASSFPRAGEETQCF

V: TRBV20-1
J: TRBJ1-1
size: -
D: TRBD1
length: 14
DNA: TGCAGTGCTAGCGAAGACAGGGGGCACACTGAAGCTTCCTTT
CDR3: CSASEDRGHTEASF

V: TRBV29-1
J: TRBJ2-6
size: -
D: -
length: 16
DNA: TGCAGCGTTGTAATGGAACAGACTACGGGGGCCAACGTCCTGACTTTC
CDR3: CSVVMEQTTGANVLTF

V: TRBV28
J: TRBJ2-7
size: few
D: TRBD1
length: 15
DNA: TGTGCCAGCAGGCGACTGGACAGGGGGCTCGACGAGCAGTACTTC
CDR3: CASRRLDRGLDEQYF

V: TRBV2
J: TRBJ1-4
size: -
D: -
length: 12
DNA: TGTGCCAGCGGTGGGGTCCCTGAAAAACTGTTTTTT
CDR3: CASGGVPEKLFF

V: TRBV5-6
J: TRBJ1-2
size: few
D: TRBD1
length: 15
DNA: TGTGCCAGCAGCTTTTTGGGTCAGGGGGCATATGGCTACACCTTC
CDR3: CASSFLGQGAYGYTF

V: TRBV29-1
J: TRBJ1-6
size: many
D: -
length: 14
DNA: TGCAGCGTTGATCGGGACGGTAGTAATTCACCCCTCCACTTT
CDR3: CSVDRDGSNSPLHF

V: TRBV7-9
J: TRBJ1-1
size: few
D: TRBD1
length: 14
DNA: TGTGCCAGCAGCCAAGCCGGGACAGGGGATTCGTCTTTCTTT
CDR3: CASSQAGTGDSSFF

V: TRBV9
J: TRBJ1-1
size: few
D: -
length: 13
DNA: TGTGCCAGCAGCGCTGGGGTAAGGGAAGAAGCTTTCTTT
CDR3: CASSAGVREEAFF

V: TRBV10-3
J: TRBJ2-7
size: many
D: -
length: 14
DNA: TGTGCCATCAGTGAGGAATGGCAGCCCTACGAGCAGTACTTC
CDR3: CAISEEWQPYEQYF

V: TRBV7-8
J: TRBJ2-7
size: -
D: -
length: 15
DNA: TGTGCCAACAGCTCGTACAGGGTCAACTCCTACGAGCAGTACTTC
CDR3: CANSSYRVNSYEQYF

V: TRBV9
J: TRBJ2-7
size: -
D: TRBD2
length: 20
DNA: TGTGCCAGCAGCGTAGGGTTGACGGGACTAGCGGGAGGACGCCTTCGGGAGCAGTACTTC
CDR3: CASSVGLTGLAGGRLREQYF

V: TRBV7-2
J: TRBJ2-3
size: -
D: TRBD2
length: 15
DNA: TGTGCCAGCAGCTTAGCACTAGCGGACACAGATACGCAGTATTTT
CDR3: CASSLALADTDTQYF

V: TRBV5-6
J: TRBJ2-7
size: few
D: TRBD2
length: 18
DNA: TGTGCCAGCAGCTTGTTCCCTTTGCCCGGACTAGCGGAGTACGAGCAGTACTTC
CDR3: CASSLFPLPGLAEYEQYF

V: TRBV7-9
J: TRBJ2-2
size: -
D: -
length: 17
DNA: TGTGCCAGCAGCTTAGGAGCCAGGTCCTTGACGACCGGGGAGCTGTTTTTT
CDR3: CASSLGARSLTTGELFF

V: TRBV9
J: TRBJ1-5
size: few
D: -
length: 13
DNA: TGTGCCAGCGAGTCCTCTGACGGGCAGCCCCAGCATTTT
CDR3: CASESSDGQPQHF

V: TRBV7-9
J: TRBJ2-7
size: few
D: TRBD2
length: 15
DNA: TGTGCCAGCAGTTACTCATTAGCGGGAGTGGACGAGCAGTACTTC
CDR3: CASSYSLAGVDEQYF

V: TRBV25-1
J: TRBJ2-7
size: -
D: -
length: 13
DNA: TGTGCCAGCAGTTTTCTCCCATCCTACGAGCAGTACTTC
CDR3: CASSFLPSYEQYF

V: TRBV19
J: TRBJ1-1
size: few
D: TRBD1
length: 14
DNA: TGTGCCAGTAGTACGGCGACAGGGTACACTGAAGCTTTCTTT
CDR3: CASSTATGYTEAFF

V: TRBV25-1
J: TRBJ2-7
size: few
D: -
length: 15
DNA: TGTGCCAGCAGTTTGGGGGGGGCGAGCCCCTACGAGCAGTACTTC
CDR3: CASSLGGASPYEQYF

V: TRBV10-3
J: TRBJ2-7
size: -
D: TRBD1
length: 13
DNA: TGTGCCATCAGTCGGGACAGTCCCTACGAGCAGTACTTC
CDR3: CAISRDSPYEQYF

V: TRBV7-9
J: TRBJ2-7
size: -
D: TRBD2
length: 14
DNA: TGTGCCAGCAAACCGGGACTAGCGGGATACGAGCAGTACTTC
CDR3: CASKPGLAGYEQYF

V: TRBV20-1
J: TRBJ2-7
size: many
D: -
length: 13
DNA: TGCAGTGCTAGACTTGCGGGATCCTACGAGCAGTACTTC
CDR3: CSARLAGSYEQYF

V: TRBV10-2
J: TRBJ1-6
size: -
D: -
length: 14
DNA: TGCGCCAGCAGTGAGTCGGCAGGGGACTCACCCCTCCACTTT
CDR3: CASSESAGDSPLHF

V: TRBV7-6
J: TRBJ1-1
size: many
D: TRBD1
length: 13
DNA: TGTGCCAGCAGCGTCGAGGACAGGGCTGAAGCTTTCTTT
CDR3: CASSVEDRAEAFF

V: TRBV24-1
J: TRBJ2-3
size: -
D: -
length: 16
DNA: TGTGCCACCAGTGACCCGACTATGCGGGACCTCGGGACGCAGTATTTT
CDR3: CATSDPTMRDLGTQYF

V: TRBV29-1
J: TRBJ2-5
size: many
D: -
length: 14
DNA: TGCAGCGTTGAAGGGTCAGGGGTACAAGAGACCCAGTACTTC
CDR3: CSVEGSGVQETQYF

V: TRBV7-9
J: TRBJ1-3
size: -
D: -
length: 15
DNA: TGTGCCAGCAGCTCCAGACAGAGCCTAGGAAACACCATATATTTT
CDR3: CASSSRQSLGNTIYF

V: TRBV7-3
J: TRBJ1-1
size: many
D: -
length: 15
DNA: TGTGCCAGCAGCTCGGTCGGGGGGATGAACACTGAAGCTTTCTTT
CDR3: CASSSVGGMNTEAFF

V: TRBV29-1
J: TRBJ2-5
size: -
D: -
length: 12
DNA: TGCAGCGTTGGGAAGGGGGGAGAGACCCAGTACTTC
CDR3: CSVGKGGETQYF

V: TRBV11-2
J: TRBJ2-7
size: -
D: -
length: 13
DNA: TGTGCCAGCAGCTTAGGAAGTTTAGACGAGCAGTACTTC
CDR3: CASSLGSLDEQYF

V: TRBV7-9
J: TRBJ2-2
size: -
D: -
length: 17
DNA: TGTGCCAGCAGCCCTTCGGGTCAGGGAAGGGTCACCGGGGAGCTGTTTTTT
CDR3: CASSPSGQGRVTGELFF

V: TRBV11-2
J: TRBJ1-4
size: -
D: -
length: 13
DNA: TGTGCCTGGAGAGCCCGCGGGACGGAAAAACTGTTTTTT
CDR3: CAWRARGTEKLFF

V: TRBV20-1
J: TRBJ1-5
size: many
D: TRBD1
length: 14
DNA: TGCAGTGCTAGGGGGACAGGGATCAATCAGCCCCAGCATTTT
CDR3: CSARGTGINQPQHF

V: TRBV12-3/TRBV12-4
J: TRBJ2-5
size: many
D: -
length: 13
DNA: TGTGCCAGCAGTTCAGGACAAAGGGAGACCCAGTACTTC
CDR3: CASSSGQRETQYF

V: TRBV24-1
J: TRBJ1-5
size: -
D: -
length: 17
DNA: TGTGCCACCAGTGATCCGTCAGGTTACACCGGGGATCAGCCCCAGCATTTT
CDR3: CATSDPSGYTGDQPQHF

V: TRBV7-9
J: TRBJ1-3
size: -
D: TRBD1
length: 16
DNA: TGTGCCAGCAGCCCGGACGGGGCAGGGGGCTCAAACACCATATATTTT
CDR3: CASSPDGAGGSNTIYF

V: TRBV19
J: TRBJ1-1
size: -
D: -
length: 12
DNA: TGTGCCAGTAGTATAGGTCCCACTGAAGCTTTCTTT
CDR3: CASSIGPTEAFF

V: TRBV4-2
J: TRBJ1-5
size: -
D: -
length: 15
DNA: TGTGCCAGCAGCCAGAAAGACAGGTCGAATCAGCCCCAGCATTTT
CDR3: CASSQKDRSNQPQHF

V: TRBV25-1
J: TRBJ1-5
size: -
D: -
length: 14
DNA: TGTGCCAGCAGTTTACCATCGGGGGTCCAGCCCCAGCATTTT
CDR3: CASSLPSGVQPQHF

V: TRBV20-1
J: TRBJ2-5
size: few
D: TRBD2
length: 15
DNA: TGCAGTGCTGAAACTAGCGGGAGGGCTTGGAAGACCCAGTACTTC
CDR3: CSAETSGRAWKTQYF

V: TRBV25-1
J: TRBJ1-2
size: -
D: TRBD1
length: 15
DNA: TGTGCCAGCAGTGCTTATAAGAAGGGGGCTTATGGCTACACCTTC
CDR3: CASSAYKKGAYGYTF

V: TRBV5-6
J: TRBJ1-5
size: -
D: TRBD1
length: 16
DNA: TGTGCCAGCAGCGCATCAACAGGGGGCTTACGGCAGCCCCAGCATTTT
CDR3: CASSASTGGLRQPQHF

V: TRBV15
J: TRBJ2-3
size: -
D: -
length: 15
DNA: TGTGCCACCAGCAGAGGAGGGGGAGGGACAGATACGCAGTATTTT
CDR3: CATSRGGGGTDTQYF